This T cell receptor (beta chain) was identified in a study of molecular identifiers for immune sequencing clone quantification. General observations from the study: Sharing of a barcode by identical TCR molecules could cause highly expanded clone sizes to be underestimated.

Turning to this clonotype: Its antigen is not identified.

TCRdb reprocessed the PCR reads via MiXCR and lists one record per CDR3 protein. The sample yields about 89,000 distinct CDR3 sequences, around 20% seen once. The germline CDR1 and CDR2 sequences are SGDLS and YYNGEE. CDR3 length: 15 amino acids. J lost 6 bases, V lost 4 bases, and 8 bases had no gene match. Sorted naive CD8 T cells were those defined as CD8+CD4-CCR7+CD45RA+. This TCR was sampled from a human donor in good health. Some libraries in this study had Jurkat cell RNA spiked in. The sequenced sample was naive CD8+ T cells from blood, with Jurkat cell RNA spiked in. Subset specified: FACS-sorted CD8+CD4-CCR7+CD45RA+ naive T cells. The genes are TRBV9 and TRBJ1-5, with 9 bases aligning to TRBD1. CDR3 sequence: CASSPGTGQAQPQHF. Written as DNA, the CDR3 is TGTGCCAGCAGCCCCGGGACAGGGCAGGCTCAGCCCCAGCATTTT.